The rows below give T cell receptor beta chains drawn from one sample of a study of OX40 agonist ivuxolimab in advanced cancers. Profiled with immunoSEQ multiplex PCR; TCRdb holds only in-frame clones, not every one. The data contain roughly 76,000 clones, roughly 88% of them singletons. Specimen: CD4+ or CD8+ T cells sorted from blood, collected in a trial of the OX40 agonist ivuxolimab. The receptor source for this set is an adult with an advanced solid tumor such as melanoma, head and neck, liver or kidney cancer. CDR3s include the opening cysteine and the closing phenylalanine or tryptophan. The D gene is left open where the match is weak. The listing skips clone size in some rows; elsewhere it reads once, few, many or a size class.

CDR3aa,d_gene,abundance,v_gene,j_gene
CASSRRDFKFF,-,-,TRBV19,TRBJ2-1
CASSPSGGGLRMYTEAFF,-,-,TRBV9,TRBJ1-1
CSVEKGPGTEAFF,-,-,TRBV29-1,TRBJ1-1
CASSTVLGSPLHF,-,few,TRBV9,TRBJ1-6
CASSAGLAGGSLAYNEQFF,TRBD2,-,TRBV7-6,TRBJ2-1
CASSANQGSTEAFF,-,-,TRBV7-9,TRBJ1-1
CASSANNEQFF,-,-,TRBV2,TRBJ2-1
CASSYETNTGELFF,-,-,TRBV5-1,TRBJ2-2
CASMQDRVQEKLFF,TRBD1,-,TRBV2,TRBJ1-4
CASSLKETQYF,-,-,TRBV7-9,TRBJ2-5
CASSVYGYTF,-,-,TRBV7-9,TRBJ1-2
CASSLGTGGPNEKLFF,TRBD1,-,TRBV7-9,TRBJ1-4
CASSVGLASVGQFF,TRBD2,few,TRBV9,TRBJ2-1
CASSFAGGGGSNQPQHF,TRBD1,-,TRBV7-2,TRBJ1-5
CASQLPASGANVLTF,-,-,TRBV9,TRBJ2-6
CASSVQGAYGYTF,-,-,TRBV6-5,TRBJ1-2
CASSFSSISGGAISTGELFF,TRBD2,-,TRBV5-1,TRBJ2-2
CASSPRSSYEQYF,-,-,TRBV7-6,TRBJ2-7
CASSQTGQNQETQYF,TRBD1,-,TRBV7-7,TRBJ2-5
CASSSQGLHNSPLHF,-,-,TRBV7-2,TRBJ1-6
CASRLGGGETQYF,TRBD2,-,TRBV5-4,TRBJ2-5